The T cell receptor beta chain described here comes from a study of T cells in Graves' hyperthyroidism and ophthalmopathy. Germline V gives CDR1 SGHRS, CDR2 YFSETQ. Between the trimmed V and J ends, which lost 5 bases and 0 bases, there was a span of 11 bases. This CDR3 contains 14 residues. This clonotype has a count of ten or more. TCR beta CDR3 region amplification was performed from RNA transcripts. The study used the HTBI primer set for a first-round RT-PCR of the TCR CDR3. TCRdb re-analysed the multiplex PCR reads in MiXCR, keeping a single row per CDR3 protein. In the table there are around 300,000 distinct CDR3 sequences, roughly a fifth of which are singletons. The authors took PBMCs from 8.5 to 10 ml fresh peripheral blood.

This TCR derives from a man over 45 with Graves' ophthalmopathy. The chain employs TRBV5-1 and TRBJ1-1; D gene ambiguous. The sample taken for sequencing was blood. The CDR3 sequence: CASRLTFMNTEAFF. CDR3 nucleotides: TGCGCCAGCAGACTGACATTCATGAACACTGAAGCTTTCTTT. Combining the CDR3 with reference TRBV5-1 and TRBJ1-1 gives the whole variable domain KAGVTQTPRYLIKTRGQQVTLSCSPISGHRSVSWYQQTPGQGLQFLFEYFSETQRNKGNFPGRFSGRQFSNSRSEMNVSTLELGDSALYLCASRLTFMNTEAFFGQGTRLTVV.